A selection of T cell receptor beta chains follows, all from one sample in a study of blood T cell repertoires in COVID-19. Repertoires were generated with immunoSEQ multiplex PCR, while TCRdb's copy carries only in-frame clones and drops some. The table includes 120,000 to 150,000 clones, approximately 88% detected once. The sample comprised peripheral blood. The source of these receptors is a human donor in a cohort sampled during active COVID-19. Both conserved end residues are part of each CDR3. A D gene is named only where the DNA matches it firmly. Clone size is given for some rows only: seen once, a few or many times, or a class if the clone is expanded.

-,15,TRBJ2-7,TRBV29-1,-,CSVPDPDSPGSEQYF,TGCAGCGTTCCCGACCCGGACTCCCCGGGATCCGAGCAGTACTTC
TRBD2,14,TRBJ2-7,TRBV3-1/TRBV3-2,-,CASSTTSGGYEQYF,TGTGCCAGCAGCACCACTAGCGGGGGTTACGAGCAGTACTTC
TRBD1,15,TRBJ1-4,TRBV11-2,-,CASSLVTGGIEKLFF,TGTGCCAGCAGCCTAGTAACAGGGGGAATTGAAAAACTGTTTTTT
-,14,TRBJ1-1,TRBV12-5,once,CASGPDGSGTEAFF,TGTGCTAGTGGCCCTGACGGCTCCGGGACTGAAGCTTTCTTT
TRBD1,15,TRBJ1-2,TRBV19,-,CASSTGQLHNYGYTF,TGTGCCAGTAGTACGGGACAGCTACATAACTATGGCTACACCTTC
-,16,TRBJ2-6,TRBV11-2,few,CASSSPLSSGANVLTF,TGTGCCAGCAGCTCTCCTCTTTCCTCTGGGGCCAACGTCCTGACTTTC
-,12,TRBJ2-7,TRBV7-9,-,CASSSTSYEQYF,TGTGCCAGCAGCTCTACTTCCTACGAGCAGTACTTC
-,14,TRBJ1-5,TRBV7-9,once,CASSLVGLYQPQHF,TGTGCCAGCAGCTTAGTCGGACTTTATCAGCCCCAGCATTTT
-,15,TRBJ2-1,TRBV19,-,CASSIDTSSYNEQFF,TGTGCCAGTAGTATAGATACGAGCTCCTACAATGAGCAGTTCTTC
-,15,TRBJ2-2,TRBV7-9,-,CASSLMGGNTGELFF,TGTGCCAGCAGCCTTATGGGGGGGAACACCGGGGAGCTGTTTTTT
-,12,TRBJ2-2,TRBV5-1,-,CASSHTVGELFF,TGCGCCAGCAGCCACACAGTCGGGGAGCTGTTTTTT
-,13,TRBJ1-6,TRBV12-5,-,CASGLTQNSPLHF,TGTGCTAGTGGTTTGACGCAGAATTCACCCCTCCACTTT
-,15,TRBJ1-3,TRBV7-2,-,CASSLSWSSGNTIYF,TGTGCCAGCAGCTTATCCTGGAGCTCTGGAAACACCATATATTTT
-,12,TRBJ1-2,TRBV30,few,CAWTHPGGGYTF,TGTGCCTGGACCCACCCCGGGGGGGGCTACACCTTC
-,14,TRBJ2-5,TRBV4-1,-,CASSQVETEETQYF,TGCGCCAGCAGCCAAGTAGAGACAGAAGAGACCCAGTACTTC
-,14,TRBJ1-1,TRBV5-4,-,CASSLAGGDTEAFF,TGTGCCAGCAGCTTGGCAGGAGGGGATACTGAAGCTTTCTTT
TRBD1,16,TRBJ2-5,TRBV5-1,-,CASSQGQGRGWETQYF,TGCGCCAGCAGCCAAGGACAGGGTCGAGGTTGGGAGACCCAGTACTTC
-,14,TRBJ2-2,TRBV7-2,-,CASSPLVNTGELFF,TGTGCCAGCAGCCCCCTTGTGAACACCGGGGAGCTGTTTTTT
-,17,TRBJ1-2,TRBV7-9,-,CASSSSPSLGGVYGYTF,TGTGCCAGCAGCTCAAGTCCCTCTCTCGGGGGTGTCTATGGCTACACCTTC
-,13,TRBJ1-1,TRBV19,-,CASRQHQNTEAFF,TGTGCCAGTAGGCAACACCAGAACACTGAAGCTTTCTTT
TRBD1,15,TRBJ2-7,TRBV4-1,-,CASSPNRGRDYEQYF,TGCGCCAGCAGCCCTAACAGGGGTCGGGATTACGAGCAGTACTTC
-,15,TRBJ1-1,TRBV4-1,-,CASSQGSVLNTEAFF,TGCGCCAGCAGCCAGGGGAGCGTATTGAACACTGAAGCTTTCTTT
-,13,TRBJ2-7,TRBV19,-,CASSFGQTYEQYF,TGTGCCAGTAGTTTTGGGCAGACCTACGAGCAGTACTTC
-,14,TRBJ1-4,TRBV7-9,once,CASSLGGANEKLFF,TGTGCCAGCAGCTTAGGCGGGGCTAATGAAAAACTGTTTTTT
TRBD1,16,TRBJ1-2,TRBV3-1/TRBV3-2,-,CASSQSFSRGQAGYTF,TGTGCCAGCAGCCAAAGCTTTTCAAGGGGGCAGGCTGGCTACACCTTC
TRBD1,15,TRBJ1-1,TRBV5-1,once,CASSFRTGVNTEAFF,TGCGCCAGCAGCTTTAGGACAGGGGTGAACACTGAAGCTTTCTTT
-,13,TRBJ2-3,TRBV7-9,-,CASSLPGLDTQYF,TGTGCCAGCAGCTTACCGGGATTAGATACGCAGTATTTT
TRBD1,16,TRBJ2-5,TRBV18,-,CASSPGTGGAGETQYF,TGTGCCAGCTCACCAGGGACAGGGGGCGCAGGCGAGACCCAGTACTTC
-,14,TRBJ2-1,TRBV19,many,CASSIAGGLDEQFF,TGTGCCAGTAGTATAGCGGGGGGCTTGGATGAGCAGTTCTTC
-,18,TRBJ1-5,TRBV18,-,CASSPPPGHETSNQPQHF,TGTGCCAGCTCACCACCGCCGGGACACGAAACTAGCAATCAGCCCCAGCATTTT
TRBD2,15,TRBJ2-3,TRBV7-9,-,CASSPTPAGVTFGYF,TGTGCCAGCAGCCCGACCCCAGCGGGGGTAACCTTCGGGTATTTT
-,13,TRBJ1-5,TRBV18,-,CASSPQDNQPQHF,TGTGCCAGCTCACCCCAGGACAATCAGCCCCAGCATTTT
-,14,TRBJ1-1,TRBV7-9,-,CASTPWGVNTEAFF,TGTGCCAGCACCCCTTGGGGGGTGAACACTGAAGCTTTCTTT
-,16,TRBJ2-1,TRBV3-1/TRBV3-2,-,CASSQDLTGAYNEQFF,TGTGCCAGCAGCCAAGATTTGACGGGGGCCTACAATGAGCAGTTCTTC
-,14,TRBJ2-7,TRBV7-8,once,CASSPDTVSYEQYF,TGTGCCAGCAGCCCGGACACCGTCTCCTACGAGCAGTACTTC
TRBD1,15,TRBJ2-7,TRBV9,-,CASSVGTGGISEQYF,TGTGCCAGCAGCGTAGGGACAGGGGGTATATCCGAGCAGTACTTC
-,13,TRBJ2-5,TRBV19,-,CASSDRGRETQYF,TGTGCCAGTAGTGATAGGGGAAGGGAGACCCAGTACTTC
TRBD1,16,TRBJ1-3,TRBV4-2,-,CASSQDPGGSGNTIYF,TGTGCCAGCAGCCAAGATCCAGGGGGCTCCGGAAACACCATATATTTT
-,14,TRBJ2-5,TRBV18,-,CASSPQGLQETQYF,TGTGCCAGCTCACCACAGGGACTCCAAGAGACCCAGTACTTC
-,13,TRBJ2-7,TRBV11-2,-,CASSPSSGYEQYF,TGTGCCAGCAGCCCCTCCTCAGGGTACGAGCAGTACTTC
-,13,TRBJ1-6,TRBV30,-,CAFVTQGTSPLHF,TGTGCCTTCGTCACCCAGGGAACTTCACCCCTCCACTTT
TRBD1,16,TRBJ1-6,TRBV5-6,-,CASSFRQGAHNSPLHF,TGTGCCAGCAGCTTTAGACAGGGGGCGCATAATTCACCCCTCCACTTT
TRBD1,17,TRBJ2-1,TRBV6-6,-,CASSLVPGGSIYNEQFF,TGTGCCAGCAGTCTCGTGCCAGGGGGATCCATCTACAATGAGCAGTTCTTC
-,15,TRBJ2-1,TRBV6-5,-,CASSRAGSSYNEQFF,TGTGCCAGCAGCCGGGCGGGGAGCTCCTACAATGAGCAGTTCTTC
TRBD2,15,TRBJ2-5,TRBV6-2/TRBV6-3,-,CASSWLAGPAETQYF,TGTGCCAGCAGTTGGCTAGCGGGGCCGGCAGAGACCCAGTACTTC
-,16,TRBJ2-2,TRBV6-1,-,CASSERRQGGNGELFF,TGTGCCAGCAGTGAACGTAGGCAGGGCGGTAACGGGGAGCTGTTTTTT
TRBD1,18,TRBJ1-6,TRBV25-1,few,CASRGPGTGISYNSPLHF,TGTGCCAGCAGGGGCCCCGGGACAGGGATCTCCTATAATTCACCCCTCCACTTT
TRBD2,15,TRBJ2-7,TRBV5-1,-,CASSSNSGGPYEQYF,TGCGCCAGCAGCTCTAATAGCGGGGGCCCCTACGAGCAGTACTTC
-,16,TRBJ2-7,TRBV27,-,CASSFLGGAPSYEQYF,TGTGCCAGCAGTTTCTTAGGAGGGGCCCCCTCCTACGAGCAGTACTTC
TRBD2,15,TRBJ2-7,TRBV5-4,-,CASSLVTSGTSEQYF,TGTGCCAGCAGCTTGGTGACTAGCGGTACCAGCGAGCAGTACTTC
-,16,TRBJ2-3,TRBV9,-,CASSVGPRGGTDTQYF,TGTGCCAGCAGCGTAGGTCCGAGGGGGGGTACAGATACGCAGTATTTT
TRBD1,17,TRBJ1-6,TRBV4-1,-,CASSQEKGGGYNSPLHF,TGCGCCAGCAGCCAAGAGAAAGGGGGCGGATATAATTCACCCCTCCACTTT
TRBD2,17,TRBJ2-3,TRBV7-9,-,CASQASGTHLSTDTQYF,TGTGCCTCTCAGGCTAGCGGGACTCACCTTAGCACAGATACGCAGTATTTT
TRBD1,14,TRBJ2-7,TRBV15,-,CATSRGQGAREQYF,TGTGCCACCAGCAGAGGCCAGGGGGCGCGTGAGCAGTACTTC
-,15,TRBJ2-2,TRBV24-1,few,CATSDTGEDTGELFF,TGTGCCACCAGTGATACAGGGGAGGACACCGGGGAGCTGTTTTTT